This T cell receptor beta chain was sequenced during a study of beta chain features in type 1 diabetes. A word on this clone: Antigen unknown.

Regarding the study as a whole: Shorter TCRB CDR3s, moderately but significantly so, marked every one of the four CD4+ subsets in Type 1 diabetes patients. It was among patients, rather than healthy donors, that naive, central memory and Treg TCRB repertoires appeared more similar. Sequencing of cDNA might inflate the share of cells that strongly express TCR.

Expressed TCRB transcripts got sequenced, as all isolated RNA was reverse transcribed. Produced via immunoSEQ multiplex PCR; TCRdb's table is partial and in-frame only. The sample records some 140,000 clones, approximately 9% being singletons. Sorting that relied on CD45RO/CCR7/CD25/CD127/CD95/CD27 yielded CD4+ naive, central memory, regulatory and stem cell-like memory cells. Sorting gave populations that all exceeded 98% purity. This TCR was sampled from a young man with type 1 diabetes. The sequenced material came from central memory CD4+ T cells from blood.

CDR3 DNA: TGTGCCAGTAGCCATCTAGCGGGGGCCAGCTCCTACAATGAGCAGTTCTTC. This sequence encodes CASSHLAGASSYNEQFF. The V call is TRBV19, the J call TRBJ2-1; 10 bases align to TRBD2. V dropped 6 bases and J dropped 0; count of bases not matched to a gene: 8. CDR1 and CDR2 from the germline V gene are LNHDA and SQIVND (reference sequence). This CDR3 has 17 amino acids.